This TCR beta chain derives from a study of blood T cells in healthy people across ages. Whole-study results and caveats: Diversity estimates from one million T cells were considered underestimates.

Each donor gave roughly 9.1 milliliters of peripheral blood. It was with a sample-barcoded 5' primer and a J-beta primer mix that a second PCR of roughly 7 to 11 cycles was run. Via MiXCR, TCRdb re-called the 5' RACE reads, giving one row per CDR3 protein. Among about 1.1 million distinct CDR3 sequences, 35% to 40% were seen once, and the ten largest hold less than 15%. Comments on this clonotype: What it binds is not known.

The ends were cut back, 1 base at V and 0 bases at J, with 7 bases in the middle. There are 14 residues in the CDR3. Germline values: CDR1 LGHDT, CDR2 YNNKEL (reference sequence). This clonotype was sampled from a man aged 18 to 35 in good health. V is TRBV3-1 and J is TRBJ2-7; no reliable D call. Sequencing was performed on blood. CDR3 bases: TGTGCCAGCAGCCAAGGTTTTACCTCCTACGAGCAGTACTTC. Its translation is CASSQGFTSYEQYF.